The entry that follows covers one T cell receptor (beta chain) sequence. This sample was included in a study of OX40 agonist ivuxolimab in advanced cancers. For the study at large: Patients received ivuxolimab, an agonistic anti-OX40 (CD134) antibody.

The CDR3 runs to 15 residues. The ends were cut back, 2 bases at V and 5 bases at J, with 16 bases in the middle. The germline V gene has CDR1 MGHRA and CDR2 YSYEKL. Only in-frame clones appear in the TCRdb table, and some are missing; sequencing was by immunoSEQ multiplex PCR. This sample has approximately 7,400 clones, with roughly 76% found just once. Sequenced material: CD4+ or CD8+ T cells sorted from blood, taken in a trial of the OX40 agonist ivuxolimab. The receptor was isolated from an adult with an advanced solid tumor such as melanoma, head and neck, liver or kidney cancer. The rearrangement uses TRBV4-1 and TRBJ2-7; the D call may be TRBD1 or TRBD2 (5 bases each). As DNA, the CDR3 is TGCGCCAGCAGCCAACAACCGGGACGCAACAACGAGCAGTACTTC. It translates to CASSQQPGRNNEQYF.